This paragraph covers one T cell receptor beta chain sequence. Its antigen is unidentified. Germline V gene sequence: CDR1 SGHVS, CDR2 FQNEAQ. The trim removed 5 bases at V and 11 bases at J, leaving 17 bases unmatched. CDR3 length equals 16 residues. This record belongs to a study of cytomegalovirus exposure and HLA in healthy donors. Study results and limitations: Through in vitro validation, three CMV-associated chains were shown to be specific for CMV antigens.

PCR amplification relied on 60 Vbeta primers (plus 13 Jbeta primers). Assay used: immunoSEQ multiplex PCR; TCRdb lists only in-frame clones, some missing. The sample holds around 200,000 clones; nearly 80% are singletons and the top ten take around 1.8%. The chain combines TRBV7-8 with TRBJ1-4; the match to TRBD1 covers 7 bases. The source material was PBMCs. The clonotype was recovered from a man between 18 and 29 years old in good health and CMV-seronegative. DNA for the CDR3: TGTGCCAGCAGCGTATGGGGTGAGGGGGCTTCGGCGAAACTGTTTTTT. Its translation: CASSVWGEGASAKLFF.